The text below deals with one TCR beta chain. Those enrolled, adults aged roughly 18 to 90 years, came from around 25 US areas. This record comes from a study of blood T cell repertoires in COVID-19. Trimming pared 0 bases from V and 2 bases from J, leaving 9 bases between. CDR1 and CDR2 (germline): SGHRS, YFSETQ. The CDR3 has 15 residues. In the original processing: Cell counts per sample came from amplifying reference gene primers. Assay: immunoSEQ multiplex PCR; the TCRdb copy retains only in-frame clones and omits some. That table furnishes V, J and clone size, whereas the DNA furnished D and trimming. The table shows around 300,000 clones, with approximately 90% occurring only once.

This TCR derives from a woman between 55 and 75 years old in a cohort exposed to, infected with or recovered from COVID-19 (not recorded which). The chain joins TRBV5-1 to TRBJ2-1; D is possibly TRBD2 (5 bases). The sequenced material came from PBMCs or T cells enriched from blood (not recorded which). The CDR3 DNA reads as TGCGCCAGCAGCTTGGAACCTAGCACCTACAATGAGCAGTTCTTC. As protein: CASSLEPSTYNEQFF.